This T cell receptor (beta chain) was recovered during a study of liver allograft versus peripheral blood T cells. On the study more broadly: In transplanted livers, T cell receptor repertoires were compared with those found in the recipients' peripheral blood. Findings and caveats of the study: Intra-allograft T cell receptor repertoires in the liver reportedly differed from peripheral blood repertoires.

TCRdb recomputed calls from the reads with MiXCR, one row per CDR3 protein. The table shows around 9,100 distinct CDR3 sequences, with approximately 15% occurring only once. By sample fraction, this clonotype is medium-sized. What it binds is unknown. There are 11 residues in the CDR3. CDR1 and CDR2 (germline): MNHEY, SVGAGI. Trimming took 4 bases from V and 2 from J, leaving 3 bases between them. The clonotype comes from a human patient who had a liver transplant. Some of these T cells may belong to the graft donor. The chain uses TRBV6-5 and TRBJ2-7; D is unclear. CDR3 in DNA: TGTGCCAGCAGTTCTGCCTACGAGCAGTACTTC. Translation: CASSSAYEQYF.